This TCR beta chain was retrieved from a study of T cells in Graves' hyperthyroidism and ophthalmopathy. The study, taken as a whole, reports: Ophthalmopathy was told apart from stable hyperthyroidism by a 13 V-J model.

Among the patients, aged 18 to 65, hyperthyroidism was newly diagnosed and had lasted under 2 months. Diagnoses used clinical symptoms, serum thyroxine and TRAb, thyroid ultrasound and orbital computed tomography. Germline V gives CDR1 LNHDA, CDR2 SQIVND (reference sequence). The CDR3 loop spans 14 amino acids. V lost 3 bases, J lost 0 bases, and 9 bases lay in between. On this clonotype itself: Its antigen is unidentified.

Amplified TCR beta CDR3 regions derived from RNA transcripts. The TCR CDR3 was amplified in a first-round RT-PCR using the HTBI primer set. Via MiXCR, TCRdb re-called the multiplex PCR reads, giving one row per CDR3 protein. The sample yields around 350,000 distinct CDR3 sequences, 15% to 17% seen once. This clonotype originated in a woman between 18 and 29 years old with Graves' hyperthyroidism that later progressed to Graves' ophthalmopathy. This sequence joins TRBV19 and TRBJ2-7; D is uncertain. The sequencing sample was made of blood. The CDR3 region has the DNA TGTGCCAGTAGTATCTCGGACGGCTCCTACGAGCAGTACTTC. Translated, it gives CASSISDGSYEQYF.